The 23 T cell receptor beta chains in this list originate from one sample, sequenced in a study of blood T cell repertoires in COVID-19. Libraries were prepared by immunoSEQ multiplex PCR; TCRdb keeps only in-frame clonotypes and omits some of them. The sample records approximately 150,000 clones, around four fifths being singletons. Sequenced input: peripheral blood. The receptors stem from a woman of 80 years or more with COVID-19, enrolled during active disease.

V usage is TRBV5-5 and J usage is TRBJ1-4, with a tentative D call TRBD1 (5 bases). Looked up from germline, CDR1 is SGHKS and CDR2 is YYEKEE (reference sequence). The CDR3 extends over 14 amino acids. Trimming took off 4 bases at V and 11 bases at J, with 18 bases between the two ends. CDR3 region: CASSPGPAGEKLFF. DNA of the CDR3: TGTGCCAGCAGCCCGGGGCCGGCGGGGGAGAAACTGTTTTTT.

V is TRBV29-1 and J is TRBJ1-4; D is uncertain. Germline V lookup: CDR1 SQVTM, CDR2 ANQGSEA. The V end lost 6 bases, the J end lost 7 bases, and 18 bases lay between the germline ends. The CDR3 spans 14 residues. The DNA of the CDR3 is TGCAGCGTCAACTCGGGATTGATCGGTGAAAAACTGTTTTTT. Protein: CSVNSGLIGEKLFF.

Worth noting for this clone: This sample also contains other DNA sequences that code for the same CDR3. DNA for the CDR3: TGCGCCAGCAGCTTAGCGGGGGGACAAGAGACCCAGTACTTC. Its protein is CASSLAGGQETQYF. This chain connects TRBV5-1 to TRBJ2-5; 9 bases line up with TRBD2. Germline CDR1 is SGHRS and CDR2 is YFSETQ. This CDR3 has 14 amino acids. V lost 2 bases, J lost 2 bases, and 1 base stayed unmatched.

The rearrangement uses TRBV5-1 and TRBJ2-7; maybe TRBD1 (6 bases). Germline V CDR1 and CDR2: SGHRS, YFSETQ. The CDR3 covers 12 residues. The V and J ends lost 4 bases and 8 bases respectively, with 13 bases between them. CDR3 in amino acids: CASSPQGRQQYF. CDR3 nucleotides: TGCGCCAGCAGCCCGCAGGGGCGACAGCAGTACTTC.

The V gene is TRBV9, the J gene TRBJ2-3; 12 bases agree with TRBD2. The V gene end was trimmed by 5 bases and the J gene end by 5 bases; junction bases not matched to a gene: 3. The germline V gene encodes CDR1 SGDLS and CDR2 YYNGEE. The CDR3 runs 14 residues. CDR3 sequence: CASSGLAGQDTQYF. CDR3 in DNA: TGTGCCAGCAGTGGACTAGCGGGACAAGATACGCAGTATTTT. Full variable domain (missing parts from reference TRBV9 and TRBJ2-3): DSGVTQTPKHLITATGQRVTLRCSPRSGDLSVYWYQQSLDQGLQFLIQYYNGEERAKGNILERFSAQQFPDLHSELNLSSLELGDSALYFCASSGLAGQDTQYFGPGTRLTVL.

As DNA, the CDR3 is TGTGCCAGCAGCCCCGGACAGGCAGAGACCCAGTACTTC. It yields the protein CASSPGQAETQYF. The rearrangement links TRBV7-8 to TRBJ2-5, with 7 bases matching TRBD1. The CDR3 totals 13 residues. CDR1 is SGHVS and CDR2 is FQNEAQ in the germline V gene. V lost 5 bases to trimming and J lost 4 bases; unmatched junction nucleotides: 4.

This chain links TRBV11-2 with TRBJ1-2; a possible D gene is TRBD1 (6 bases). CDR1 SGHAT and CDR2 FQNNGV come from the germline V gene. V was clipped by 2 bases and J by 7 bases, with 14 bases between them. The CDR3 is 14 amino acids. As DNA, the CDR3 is TGTGCCAGCAGCTTATCCAGGACAGAGACTGGCTACACCTTC. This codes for CASSLSRTETGYTF. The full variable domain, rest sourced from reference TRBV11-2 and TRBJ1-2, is EAGVAQSPRYKIIEKRQSVAFWCNPISGHATLYWYQQILGQGPKLLIQFQNNGVVDDSQLPKDRFSAERLKGVDSTLKIQPAKLEDSAVYLCASSLSRTETGYTFGSGTRLTVV.

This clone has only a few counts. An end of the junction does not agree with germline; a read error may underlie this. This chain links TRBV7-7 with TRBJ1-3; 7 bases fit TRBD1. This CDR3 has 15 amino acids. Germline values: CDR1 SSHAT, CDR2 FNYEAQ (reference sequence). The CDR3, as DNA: TGTGCTAGCAGTCCCGGGACAGACTCTGGAAACACCATATATTTT. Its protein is CASSPGTDSGNTIYF.

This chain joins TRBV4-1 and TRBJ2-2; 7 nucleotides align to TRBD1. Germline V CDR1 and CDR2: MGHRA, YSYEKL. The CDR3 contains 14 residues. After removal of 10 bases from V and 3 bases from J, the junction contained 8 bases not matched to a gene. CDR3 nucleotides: TGCGCCACAGACAGGGCTTTTGACACCGGGGAGCTGTTTTTT. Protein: CATDRAFDTGELFF.

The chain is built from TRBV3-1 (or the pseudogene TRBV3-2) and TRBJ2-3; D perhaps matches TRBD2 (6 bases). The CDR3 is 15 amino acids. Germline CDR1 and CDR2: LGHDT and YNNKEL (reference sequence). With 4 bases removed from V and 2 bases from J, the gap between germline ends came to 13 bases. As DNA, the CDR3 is TGTGCCAGCAGCCTGTTAGCGGATATCACAGATACGCAGTATTTT. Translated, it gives CASSLLADITDTQYF.

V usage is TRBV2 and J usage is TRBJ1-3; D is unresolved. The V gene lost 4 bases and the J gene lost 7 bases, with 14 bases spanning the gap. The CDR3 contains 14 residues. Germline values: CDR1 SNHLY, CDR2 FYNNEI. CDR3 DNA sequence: TGTGCCAGCAGTGTTTGGACTCTGAGGAACACCATATATTTT. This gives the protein CASSVWTLRNTIYF. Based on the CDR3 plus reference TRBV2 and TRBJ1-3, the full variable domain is EPEVTQTPSHQVTQMGQEVILRCVPISNHLYFYWYRQILGQKVEFLVSFYNNEISEKSEIFDDQFSVERPDGSNFTLKIRSTKLEDSAMYFCASSVWTLRNTIYFGEGSWLTVV.

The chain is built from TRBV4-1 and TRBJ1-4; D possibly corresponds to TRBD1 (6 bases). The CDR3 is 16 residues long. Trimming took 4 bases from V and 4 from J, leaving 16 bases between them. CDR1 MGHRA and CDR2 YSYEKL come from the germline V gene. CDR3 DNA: TGCGCCAGCAGCCGCGACCAGGGACAAAGTAATGAAAAACTGTTTTTT. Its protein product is CASSRDQGQSNEKLFF.

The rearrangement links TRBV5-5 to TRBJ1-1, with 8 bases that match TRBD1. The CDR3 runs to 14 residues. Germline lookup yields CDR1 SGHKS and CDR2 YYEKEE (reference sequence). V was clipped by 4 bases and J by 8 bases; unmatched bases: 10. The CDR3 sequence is CASSGRTGTGEAFF. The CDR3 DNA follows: TGTGCCAGCAGCGGACGGACAGGGACAGGAGAAGCTTTCTTT.

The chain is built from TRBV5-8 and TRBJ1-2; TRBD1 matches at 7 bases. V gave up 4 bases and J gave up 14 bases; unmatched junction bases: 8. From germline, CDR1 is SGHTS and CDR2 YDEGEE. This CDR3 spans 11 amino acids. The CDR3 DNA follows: TGTGCCAGCAGCCCTCGACAGGGTCAGACCTTC. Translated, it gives CASSPRQGQTF.

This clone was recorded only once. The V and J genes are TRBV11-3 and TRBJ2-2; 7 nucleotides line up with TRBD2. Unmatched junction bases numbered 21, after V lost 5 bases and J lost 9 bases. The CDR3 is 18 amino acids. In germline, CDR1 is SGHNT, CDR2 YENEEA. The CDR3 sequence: CASSRGSGPTVVDRELFF. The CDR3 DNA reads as TGTGCCAGCAGCCGGGGTAGCGGGCCAACCGTGGTGGACCGGGAGCTGTTTTTT.

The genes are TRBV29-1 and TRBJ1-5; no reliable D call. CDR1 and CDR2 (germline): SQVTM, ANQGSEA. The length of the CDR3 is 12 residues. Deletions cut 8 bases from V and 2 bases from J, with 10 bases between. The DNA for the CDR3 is TGCAGCACCCGGGAGGGCAATCAGCCCCAGCATTTT. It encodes CSTREGNQPQHF.

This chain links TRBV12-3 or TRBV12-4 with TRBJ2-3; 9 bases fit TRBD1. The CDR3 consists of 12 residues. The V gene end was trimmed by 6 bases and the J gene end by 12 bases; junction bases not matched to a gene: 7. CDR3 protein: CASSQQGASQYF. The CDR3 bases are TGTGCCAGCAGCCAACAGGGGGCAAGCCAGTATTTT.

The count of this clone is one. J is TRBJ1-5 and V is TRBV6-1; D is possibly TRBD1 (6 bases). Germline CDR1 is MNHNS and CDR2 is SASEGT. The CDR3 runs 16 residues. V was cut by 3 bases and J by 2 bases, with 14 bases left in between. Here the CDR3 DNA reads TGTGCCAGCAGTGACGGAACAGGGAGAGGCAATCAGCCCCAGCATTTT. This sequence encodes CASSDGTGRGNQPQHF.

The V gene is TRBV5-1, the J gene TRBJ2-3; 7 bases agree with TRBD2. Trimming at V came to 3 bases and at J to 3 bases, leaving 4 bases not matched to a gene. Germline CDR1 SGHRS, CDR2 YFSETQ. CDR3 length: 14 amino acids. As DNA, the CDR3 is TGCGCCAGCAGCTCCGGACTAGAGACAGATACGCAGTATTTT. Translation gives CASSSGLETDTQYF.

CDR3 in amino acids: CASSFSQGTQYF. The CDR3 bases are TGTGCCAGCAGTTTTTCACAGGGGACCCAGTACTTC. The chain uses TRBV27 and TRBJ2-5; D is perhaps TRBD1 (6 bases). V was clipped by 3 bases and J by 7 bases, with 9 bases between them. This CDR3 spans 12 amino acids. In germline, CDR1 is MNHEY, CDR2 SMNVEV (reference sequence).

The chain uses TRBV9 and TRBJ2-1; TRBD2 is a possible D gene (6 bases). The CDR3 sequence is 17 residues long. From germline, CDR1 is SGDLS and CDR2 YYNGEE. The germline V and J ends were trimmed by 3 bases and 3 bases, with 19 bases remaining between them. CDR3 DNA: TGTGCCAGCAGCGCCCCCCGGGTTAGCGGAAACTACAATGAGCAGTTCTTC. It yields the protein CASSAPRVSGNYNEQFF.

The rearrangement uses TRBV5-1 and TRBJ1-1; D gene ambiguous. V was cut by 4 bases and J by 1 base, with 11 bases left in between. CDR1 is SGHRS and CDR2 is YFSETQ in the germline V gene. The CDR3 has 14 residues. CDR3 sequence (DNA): TGCGCCAGCAGCGCAAATGAGGGGAACACTGAAGCTTTCTTT. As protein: CASSANEGNTEAFF.

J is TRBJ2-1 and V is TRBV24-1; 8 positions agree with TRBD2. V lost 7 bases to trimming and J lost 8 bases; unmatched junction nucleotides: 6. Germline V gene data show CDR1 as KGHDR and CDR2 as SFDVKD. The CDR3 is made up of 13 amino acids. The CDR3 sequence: CATRTSGSYEQFF. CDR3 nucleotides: TGTGCCACCAGAACAAGCGGGAGCTATGAGCAGTTCTTC.